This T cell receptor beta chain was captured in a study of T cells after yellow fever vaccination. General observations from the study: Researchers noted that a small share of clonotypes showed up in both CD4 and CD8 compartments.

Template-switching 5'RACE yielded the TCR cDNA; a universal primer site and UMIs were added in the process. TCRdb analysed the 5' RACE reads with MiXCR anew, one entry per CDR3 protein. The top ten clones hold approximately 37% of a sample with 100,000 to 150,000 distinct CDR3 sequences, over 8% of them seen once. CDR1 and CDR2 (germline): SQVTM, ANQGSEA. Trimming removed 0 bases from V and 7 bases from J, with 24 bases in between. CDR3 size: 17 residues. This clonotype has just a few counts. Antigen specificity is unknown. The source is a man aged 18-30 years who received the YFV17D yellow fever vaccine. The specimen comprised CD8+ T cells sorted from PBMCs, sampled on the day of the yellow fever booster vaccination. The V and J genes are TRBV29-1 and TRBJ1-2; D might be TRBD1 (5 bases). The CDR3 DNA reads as TGCAGCGTTGAAGATCTAACGATAGGGGCGTTTTCGCGTGGCTACACCTTC. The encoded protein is CSVEDLTIGAFSRGYTF.